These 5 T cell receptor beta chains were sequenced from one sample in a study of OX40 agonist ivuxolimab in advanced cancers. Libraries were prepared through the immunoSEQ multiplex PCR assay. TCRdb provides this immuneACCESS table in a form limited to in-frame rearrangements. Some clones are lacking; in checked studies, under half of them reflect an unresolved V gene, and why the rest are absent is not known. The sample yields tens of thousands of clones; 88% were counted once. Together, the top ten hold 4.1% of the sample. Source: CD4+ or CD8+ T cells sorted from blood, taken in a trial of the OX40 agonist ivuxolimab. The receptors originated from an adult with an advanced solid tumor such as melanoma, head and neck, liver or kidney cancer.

For the CDR3, the DNA is TGTGCCAGCAGCCTGGGGTCGAACACCGGGGAGCTGTTTTTT. Its translation is CASSLGSNTGELFF. V and J are TRBV27 and TRBJ2-2; no clear D. Germline V CDR1 and CDR2: MNHEY, SMNVEV (reference sequence). The ends were cut back, 6 bases at V and 0 bases at J, with 8 bases in the middle. CDR3 length: 14 amino acids.

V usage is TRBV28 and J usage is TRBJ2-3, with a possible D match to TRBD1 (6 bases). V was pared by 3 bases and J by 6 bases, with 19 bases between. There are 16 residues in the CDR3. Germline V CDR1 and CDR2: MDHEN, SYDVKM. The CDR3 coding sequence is TGTGCCAGCAGTTTTTACGGGACATCCCGAGGGGATACGCAGTATTTT. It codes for CASSFYGTSRGDTQYF.

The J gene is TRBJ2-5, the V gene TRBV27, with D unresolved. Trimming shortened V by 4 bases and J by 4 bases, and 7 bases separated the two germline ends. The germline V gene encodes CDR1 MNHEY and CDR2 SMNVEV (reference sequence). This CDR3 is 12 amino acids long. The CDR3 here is CASSSWGETQYF. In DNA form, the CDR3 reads TGTGCCAGCAGTTCCTGGGGAGAGACCCAGTACTTC.

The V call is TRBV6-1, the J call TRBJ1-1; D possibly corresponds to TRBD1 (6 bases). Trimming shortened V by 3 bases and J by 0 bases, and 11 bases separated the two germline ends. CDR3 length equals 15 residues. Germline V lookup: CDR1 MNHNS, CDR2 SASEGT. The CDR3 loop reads CASSDLGHMNTEAFF. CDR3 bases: TGTGCCAGCAGTGACCTGGGACATATGAACACTGAAGCTTTCTTT.

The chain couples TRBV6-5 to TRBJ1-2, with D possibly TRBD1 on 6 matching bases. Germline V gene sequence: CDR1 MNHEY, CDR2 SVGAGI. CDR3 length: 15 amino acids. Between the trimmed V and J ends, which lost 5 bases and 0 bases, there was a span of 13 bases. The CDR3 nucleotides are TGTGCCAGCAGTCGCACGGGACAAGCTAACTATGGCTACACCTTC. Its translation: CASSRTGQANYGYTF.